This note documents a single T cell receptor (beta chain) sequence. The antigen is undetermined. The data originate from a study of shared clonotypes between healthy human individuals. Findings of the study overall: For sorted subsets, rarefaction showed incomplete sequencing despite large depth. Represented diversity (both genetic and exposure-history) was limited by the small number of donors.

CD45RO-negative CD8 cells positively selected for CCR7 made up the naive population, which excluded terminally differentiated effector memory CD45RA+ cells. The germline gives CDR1 SGHTA, CDR2 FQGTGA. This CDR3 spans 15 amino acids. With 5 bases removed from V and 5 bases from J, the gap between germline ends came to 19 bases. Clones were sequenced by immunoSEQ multiplex PCR, and TCRdb holds only the in-frame ones, with some missing. The sample lists approximately 1.9 million clones, around 93% occurring once. The TCR originated in a man aged 18 to 29 in good health. Some clones in this sample may be carry-over from other donors' samples. Sequencing used naive CD8+ T cells from PBMCs. The V call is TRBV7-3, the J call TRBJ2-7; D tentatively reads TRBD1 or TRBD2 (5 bases each). In DNA, the CDR3 is TGTGCCAGCAGCCTTTCCTCGGGACCCCCGCACGAGCAGTACTTC. This translates into CASSLSSGPPHEQYF.